The 27 T cell receptor beta chains below were found in one sample sequenced in a study of blood T cell repertoires in COVID-19. Assay used: immunoSEQ multiplex PCR; TCRdb lists only in-frame clones, some missing. The sample has about 88,000 clones, about 90% seen once. Material for sequencing was peripheral blood. The receptors were sampled from a male donor with acute or convalescent COVID-19.

The J gene is TRBJ1-5, the V gene TRBV20-1; 10 bases line up with TRBD1. This CDR3 region has 17 residues. V lost 3 bases to trimming and J lost 1 base; unmatched junction nucleotides: 9. Germline V gives CDR1 DFQATT, CDR2 SNEGSKA (reference sequence). The CDR3 bases are TGCAGTGCTAGTGGGGACAGGGGTAGTAACAGCAATCAGCCCCAGCATTTT. Protein product: CSASGDRGSNSNQPQHF.

This chain's CDR3 is CASSTGVRTGELFF. CDR3 nucleotide sequence: TGTGCCAGTAGTACCGGGGTACGGACCGGGGAGCTGTTTTTT. The rearrangement links TRBV19 to TRBJ2-2, with a possible D match to TRBD2 (5 bases). The V gene's germline CDR1 is LNHDA and CDR2 SQIVND (reference sequence). The CDR3 loop spans 14 amino acids. Trimming took 4 bases from V and 5 from J, leaving 11 bases between them. The variable domain in full, with the rest retrieved from reference TRBV19 and TRBJ2-2, is DGGITQSPKYLFRKEGQNVTLSCEQNLNHDAMYWYRQDPGQGLRLIYYSQIVNDFQKGDIAEGYSVSREKKESFPLTVTSAQKNPTAFYLCASSTGVRTGELFFGEGSRLTVL.

This chain uses TRBV18 with TRBJ1-6; 11 bases are shared with TRBD1. Germline assignment: CDR1 KGHSH and CDR2 LQKENI. This CDR3 has 15 amino acids. V shed 6 bases and J 10 bases; nucleotides not matched to a gene: 8. The chain's CDR3 is CASSLGTGGPSPLHF. The CDR3 DNA sequence: TGTGCCAGCTCCCTAGGGACAGGGGGGCCATCACCCCTCCACTTT.

This chain links TRBV5-1 with TRBJ2-7, with D uncertain. From germline, CDR1 is SGHRS and CDR2 YFSETQ. This CDR3 has 12 residues. V lost 1 base and J 3 bases, leaving 5 bases between the germline ends. The CDR3 coding sequence is TGCGCCAGCAGCTTGCCCGGCTACGAGCAGTACTTC. The encoded protein is CASSLPGYEQYF.

This clone was picked up one time. J is TRBJ1-2 and V is TRBV7-8; TRBD1 might be the D (5 bases). Per germline, CDR1 SGHVS and CDR2 FQNEAQ. CDR3 length: 15 amino acids. V was clipped by 5 bases and J by 5 bases, with 18 bases between them. The CDR3 reads CASSTILGGPYGYTF. As DNA, the CDR3 is TGTGCCAGCAGCACCATATTGGGGGGACCTTATGGCTACACCTTC.

The chain carries TRBV30 and TRBJ2-3; 12 nucleotides line up with TRBD2. The CDR3 is made up of 14 amino acids. V gave up 4 bases and J gave up 7 bases; unmatched junction bases: 6. Germline CDR1 and CDR2: GTSNPN and SVGIG (reference sequence). CDR3 sequence: CAWTSGGAVNTQYF. The CDR3 nucleotides read TGTGCCTGGACTAGCGGGGGGGCTGTAAATACGCAGTATTTT.

The rearrangement links TRBV30 to TRBJ1-2; D uncertain. Germline V gene sequence: CDR1 GTSNPN, CDR2 SVGIG (reference sequence). This CDR3 has 15 residues. Trimming removed 1 base from V and 4 bases from J, with 16 bases in between. This CDR3 reads CAWSAWQANFYGYTF. DNA for the CDR3: TGTGCCTGGAGTGCCTGGCAGGCGAACTTCTATGGCTACACCTTC.

V gene TRBV5-1 combines with J gene TRBJ2-1; 7 bases line up with TRBD1. V lost 5 bases and J lost 5; bases outside the gene matches: 7. The CDR3 sequence is 14 residues long. The V gene's germline CDR1 is SGHRS and CDR2 YFSETQ. The CDR3 region is CASSIQGVNNEQFF. DNA of the CDR3: TGCGCCAGCAGTATCCAGGGGGTAAACAATGAGCAGTTCTTC.

The rearrangement joins TRBV7-9 to TRBJ2-7, with D unclear. The CDR3 loop spans 14 amino acids. Trimming removed 1 base from V and 2 bases from J, with 9 bases in between. Germline CDR1 is SEHNR and CDR2 is FQNEAQ (reference sequence). CDR3 protein: CASSLVGAPYEQYF. For the CDR3, the DNA is TGTGCCAGCAGCTTAGTCGGAGCCCCCTACGAGCAGTACTTC.

This chain links TRBV30 with TRBJ2-1; 7 bases agree with TRBD2. V lost 4 bases and J lost 4; bases outside the gene matches: 16. The CDR3 has 17 amino acids. The germline V gene encodes CDR1 GTSNPN and CDR2 SVGIG (reference sequence). The CDR3 sequence: CAWKTSRDSGLYNEQFF. CDR3 nucleotide sequence: TGTGCCTGGAAAACTTCTCGGGATAGCGGGCTATACAATGAGCAGTTCTTC.

This clone was recorded only once. This chain uses TRBV5-1 with TRBJ1-6; weak D call: TRBD1 (5 bases). This CDR3 region has 16 residues. Germline CDR1 SGHRS, CDR2 YFSETQ. The V end was cut by 0 bases, the J end by 7 bases, with 14 bases between. The chain's CDR3 is CASSLVGGGVNSPLHF. The CDR3, as DNA: TGCGCCAGCAGCTTGGTGGGGGGGGGAGTAAATTCACCCCTCCACTTT.

J is TRBJ2-7 and V is TRBV6-5; D might be TRBD1 (5 bases). V was pared by 2 bases and J by 2 bases, with 13 bases between. Germline V gene data show CDR1 as MNHEY and CDR2 as SVGAGI. The CDR3 contains 15 residues. Here the CDR3 reads CASSYAPTGAYEQYF. The CDR3 bases are TGTGCCAGCAGTTACGCGCCTACAGGTGCCTACGAGCAGTACTTC.

This chain links TRBV7-9 with TRBJ2-5; 10 positions agree with TRBD2. Germline CDR1 reads SEHNR; CDR2 reads FQNEAQ (reference sequence). The CDR3 runs 15 residues. The V gene end was trimmed by 5 bases and the J gene end by 0 bases; junction bases not matched to a gene: 3. The CDR3 loop reads CASSTGTSDQETQYF. CDR3 bases: TGTGCCAGCAGCACCGGGACTAGCGACCAAGAGACCCAGTACTTC. Full variable domain (rest looked up from reference TRBV7-9 and TRBJ2-5): DTGVSQNPRHKITKRGQNVTFRCDPISEHNRLYWYRQTLGQGPEFLTYFQNEAQLEKSRLLSDRFSAERPKGSFSTLEIQRTEQGDSAMYLCASSTGTSDQETQYFGPGTRLLVL.

This clone was detected only once. The V call is TRBV6-5, the J call TRBJ2-1, with unresolved D. This CDR3 has 15 amino acids. Germline V CDR1 and CDR2: MNHEY, SVGAGI. The V end lost 6 bases, the J end lost 0 bases, and 12 bases lay between the germline ends. The CDR3 nucleotides read TGTGCCAGCAGCCCGACATCCAGCTCCTACAATGAGCAGTTCTTC. This codes for CASSPTSSSYNEQFF.

The CDR3 DNA is TGTGCCATCAGTGAACTGGGGAGAGGTGGCTACACCTTC. Translating gives CAISELGRGGYTF. The genes are TRBV10-3 and TRBJ1-2; D not resolved. Deletions cut 3 bases from V and 7 bases from J, with 12 bases between. The germline V gene encodes CDR1 ENHRY and CDR2 SYGVKD. The CDR3 consists of 13 residues.

This sequence joins TRBV7-9 and TRBJ1-2; D not resolved. The CDR3 runs to 13 residues. Trimming pared 3 bases from V and 6 bases from J, leaving 11 bases between. Germline V gene sequence: CDR1 SEHNR, CDR2 FQNEAQ (reference sequence). DNA for the CDR3: TGTGCCAGCAGCTTCCTACTTAGAGATGGCTACACCTTC. Translated: CASSFLLRDGYTF.

The V gene is TRBV6-1, the J gene TRBJ1-6; D not resolved. This CDR3 comprises 13 residues. The germline CDR1 and CDR2 sequences are MNHNS and SASEGT. Between the trimmed V and J ends, which lost 2 bases and 9 bases, there was a span of 8 bases. CDR3 DNA sequence: TGTGCCAGCAGTGAACTCCGCGGTTCACCCCTCCACTTT. Its protein product is CASSELRGSPLHF.

J is TRBJ2-2 and V is TRBV2, with 9 nucleotides matching TRBD1. The CDR3 contains 14 residues. The junction had 5 bases not matched to a gene; V was cut back by 5 bases and J by 7 bases. CDR1 and CDR2 from the germline V gene are SNHLY and FYNNEI. CDR3 sequence: CASSLGQGYGELFF. CDR3 DNA sequence: TGTGCCAGCAGTTTGGGACAGGGATACGGGGAGCTGTTTTTT.

This rearrangement joins TRBV19 to TRBJ1-1, with 10 bases aligning to TRBD1. Trimming at V came to 5 bases and at J to 4 bases, leaving 10 bases not matched to a gene. Germline CDR1 reads LNHDA; CDR2 reads SQIVND (reference sequence). The CDR3 spans 16 residues. The CDR3 DNA sequence: TGTGCCAGTAGTGTACGGACAGGGGGTAGCGCCACTGAAGCTTTCTTT. Protein: CASSVRTGGSATEAFF.

This chain uses TRBV21-1 with TRBJ2-5; the tabulated D call, TRBD2, remains unverified against the DNA. TRBV21-1 is a recognized pseudogene. CDR3 size: 16 residues. The CDR3 here is CASSNPTSGAEETQYF. CDR3 nucleotide sequence: TGTGCCAGCAGCAATCCGACTAGCGGGGCTGAAGAGACCCAGTACTTC.

The CDR3 DNA follows: TGCAGCGTTACTGGCGGGGGAAGTGCAGATACGCAGTATTTT. It yields the protein CSVTGGGSADTQYF. This chain connects TRBV29-1 to TRBJ2-3, with 7 bases that match TRBD2. CDR3 length equals 14 residues. CDR1 and CDR2 from the germline V gene are SQVTM and ANQGSEA. The trim removed 5 bases at V and 4 bases at J, leaving 9 bases unmatched.

The gene calls are TRBV6-5 and TRBJ2-3; TRBD2 aligns across 12 bases. This CDR3 comprises 16 residues. Germline CDR1 MNHEY, CDR2 SVGAGI. V gave up 4 bases and J gave up 2 bases; unmatched junction bases: 4. The CDR3: CASSLTSGGLTDTQYF. The CDR3, as DNA: TGTGCCAGCAGTTTGACTAGCGGGGGCCTCACAGATACGCAGTATTTT.

This chain uses TRBV24-1 with TRBJ2-1; 7 bases line up with TRBD1. The trim removed 7 bases at V and 5 bases at J, leaving 7 bases unmatched. CDR1 and CDR2 (germline): KGHDR, SFDVKD. The CDR3 loop spans 14 amino acids. The CDR3 is CATSEMTGNNEQFF. CDR3 DNA sequence: TGTGCCACCAGCGAGATGACAGGGAACAATGAGCAGTTCTTC.

The V and J genes are TRBV30 and TRBJ2-4; the D gene is possibly TRBD2 (5 bases). This CDR3 comprises 15 residues. Germline V gene sequence: CDR1 GTSNPN, CDR2 SVGIG (reference sequence). Trimming left V 0 bases short and J 0 bases short, with 9 bases between. This CDR3 is CAWSVSGLAKNIQYF. In nucleotides, the CDR3 is TGTGCCTGGAGTGTAAGCGGACTAGCCAAAAACATTCAGTACTTC.

V is TRBV19 and J is TRBJ1-2; TRBD1 matches at 8 bases. Germline V lookup: CDR1 LNHDA, CDR2 SQIVND (reference sequence). The V segment lost 6 bases and the J segment 5 bases; nucleotides outside the gene matches: 5. CDR3 size: 13 residues. CDR3 coding DNA: TGTGCCAGTAGAGGACAGGGAGAGTATGGCTACACCTTC. Protein product: CASRGQGEYGYTF.

The rearrangement links TRBV29-1 to TRBJ2-3, with D uncertain. The CDR3 is 10 amino acids. Germline V gene lookup returns CDR1 SQVTM and CDR2 ANQGSEA. Trimming removed 7 bases from V and 6 bases from J, with 8 bases in between. CDR3 bases: TGCAGCGCCGAGGAGGATACGCAGTATTTT. Its protein product is CSAEEDTQYF.

The V gene is TRBV7-2, the J gene TRBJ2-3; D not certain. The CDR3 is 13 residues long. CDR1 and CDR2 (germline): SGHTA, FQGNSA. Trimming stripped 0 bases from V and 4 bases from J, with 5 bases between. The CDR3 region has the DNA TGTGCCAGCAGCTTAGCTGGGCCAGATACGCAGTATTTT. Encoded protein: CASSLAGPDTQYF.